The 30 T cell receptor beta chains listed next were all sequenced from one sample in a study of blood T cell repertoires in COVID-19. Produced via immunoSEQ multiplex PCR; TCRdb's table is partial and in-frame only. The sample shows 350,000 or so clones, approximately 89% of them seen only once. Source material: peripheral blood. The source of these receptors is a woman aged 55-70 years with COVID-19, enrolled during active disease.

The chain is built from TRBV28 and TRBJ1-3; 7 nucleotides line up with TRBD1. Germline V lookup: CDR1 MDHEN, CDR2 SYDVKM. The CDR3 length is 13 residues. The trim removed 6 bases at V and 1 base at J, leaving 0 bases unmatched. The CDR3 bases are TGTGCCAGCAGGACAGGGTCTGGAAACACCATATATTTT. Protein: CASRTGSGNTIYF.

The chain is built from TRBV19 and TRBJ1-6; 9 nucleotides match TRBD1. Germline V lookup: CDR1 LNHDA, CDR2 SQIVND (reference sequence). CDR3 length: 18 residues. With 3 bases clipped from V and 7 bases from J, the junction kept 13 bases outside the gene matches. CDR3 coding DNA: TGTGCCAGTAGTATCCACAGGGGGCGAGATCTTGGAAATTCACCCCTCCACTTT. This codes for CASSIHRGRDLGNSPLHF.

The rearrangement uses TRBV11-3 and TRBJ2-2; no clear D gene. The CDR3 loop spans 13 amino acids. Germline CDR1 is SGHNT and CDR2 is YENEEA. Trimming removed 4 bases from V and 7 bases from J, with 10 bases in between. CDR3 amino acids: CASSSEAHGELFF. The CDR3 DNA follows: TGTGCCAGCAGCTCCGAAGCGCACGGGGAGCTGTTTTTT.

This chain links TRBV9 with TRBJ2-1; 7 nucleotides agree with TRBD2. Per the germline V gene, CDR1 is SGDLS and CDR2 is YYNGEE. V lost 2 bases and J lost 6; bases outside the gene matches: 8. The CDR3 extends over 15 amino acids. The CDR3 nucleotides read TGTGCCAGCAGCGTTTGGGGCGGGGAGGGCAATGAGCAGTTCTTC. Translated, it gives CASSVWGGEGNEQFF.

The chain couples TRBV5-1 to TRBJ2-5; TRBD2 agrees at 11 bases. The CDR3 is 15 residues long. Germline values: CDR1 SGHRS, CDR2 YFSETQ. The V and J ends lost 4 bases and 2 bases, in that order; junction bases with no gene match: 4. The CDR3 sequence is CASSPASGGQETQYF. CDR3 bases: TGCGCCAGCAGCCCCGCTAGCGGGGGGCAAGAGACCCAGTACTTC.

The chain is built from TRBV6-5 and TRBJ2-7; 11 positions match TRBD1. The germline gives CDR1 MNHEY, CDR2 SVGAGI. V shed 0 bases and J 5 bases; nucleotides not matched to a gene: 6. The CDR3 totals 16 residues. Here the CDR3 DNA reads TGTGCCAGCAGTTACTCTCTGGGACAGGGGGTAGACGAGCAGTACTTC. Translating it yields CASSYSLGQGVDEQYF.

This chain joins TRBV19 and TRBJ2-7; weak D call: TRBD1 (6 bases). This CDR3 is 15 amino acids long. Germline V gives CDR1 LNHDA, CDR2 SQIVND (reference sequence). The V gene lost 3 bases and the J gene lost 4 bases, with 16 bases spanning the gap. In DNA, the CDR3 is TGTGCCAGTAGTATTAGGCCCGCGACAGGTTACGAGCAGTACTTC. This sequence encodes CASSIRPATGYEQYF. Full variable domain (outside the CDR3, taken from reference TRBV19 and TRBJ2-7): DGGITQSPKYLFRKEGQNVTLSCEQNLNHDAMYWYRQDPGQGLRLIYYSQIVNDFQKGDIAEGYSVSREKKESFPLTVTSAQKNPTAFYLCASSIRPATGYEQYFGPGTRLTVT.

This chain joins TRBV7-9 and TRBJ1-1; D perhaps matches TRBD1 (6 bases). With 5 bases removed from V and 2 bases from J, the gap between germline ends came to 24 bases. This CDR3 is 18 amino acids long. Germline CDR1 reads SEHNR; CDR2 reads FQNEAQ (reference sequence). The CDR3 DNA sequence: TGTGCCAGCAGCCCAACCGGACAGCGAGTAGGCATCAACACTGAAGCTTTCTTT. Translating it yields CASSPTGQRVGINTEAFF. Based on the CDR3 plus reference TRBV7-9 and TRBJ1-1, the full variable domain is DTGVSQNPRHKITKRGQNVTFRCDPISEHNRLYWYRQTLGQGPEFLTYFQNEAQLEKSRLLSDRFSAERPKGSFSTLEIQRTEQGDSAMYLCASSPTGQRVGINTEAFFGQGTRLTVV.

CDR3 in DNA: TGTGCCAGCTCACCAGACTATGGGAGGGACTATGGCTACACCTTC. This translates into CASSPDYGRDYGYTF. V and J are TRBV18 and TRBJ1-2; no clear D. The CDR3 totals 15 residues. V lost 2 bases and J lost 3, with 13 bases in between. CDR1 KGHSH and CDR2 LQKENI come from the germline V gene. Complete variable domain (other parts from reference TRBV18 and TRBJ1-2): NAGVMQNPRHLVRRRGQEARLRCSPMKGHSHVYWYRQLPEEGLKFMVYLQKENIIDESGMPKERFSAEFPKEGPSILRIQQVVRGDSAAYFCASSPDYGRDYGYTFGSGTRLTVV.

The chain carries TRBV19 and TRBJ1-1; D remains ambiguous. Germline V gene sequence: CDR1 LNHDA, CDR2 SQIVND (reference sequence). This CDR3 contains 13 residues. V was pared by 6 bases and J by 5 bases, with 13 bases between. The CDR3 protein is CASSRIGLTEAFF. The DNA of the CDR3 is TGTGCCAGTAGCCGTATTGGCTTGACTGAAGCTTTCTTT.

The chain has TRBV28 and TRBJ1-4; D gene unclear. Deletions cut 2 bases from V and 0 bases from J, with 4 bases between. This CDR3 has 14 amino acids. Germline V lookup: CDR1 MDHEN, CDR2 SYDVKM. Here the CDR3 DNA reads TGTGCCAGCAGTTTAACAGCAACTAATGAAAAACTGTTTTTT. Translated: CASSLTATNEKLFF.

J is TRBJ2-6 and V is TRBV5-1, with a weak D call TRBD1 (6 bases). Germline CDR1 SGHRS, CDR2 YFSETQ. The germline V and J ends were trimmed by 0 bases and 0 bases, with 13 bases remaining between them. The CDR3 is made up of 18 amino acids. The CDR3 loop reads CASSLGQEAVSGANVLTF. CDR3 sequence (DNA): TGCGCCAGCAGCTTGGGACAGGAAGCCGTCTCTGGGGCCAACGTCCTGACTTTC. Filled out from reference TRBV5-1 and TRBJ2-6, the complete variable domain reads KAGVTQTPRYLIKTRGQQVTLSCSPISGHRSVSWYQQTPGQGLQFLFEYFSETQRNKGNFPGRFSGRQFSNSRSEMNVSTLELGDSALYLCASSLGQEAVSGANVLTFGAGSRLTVL.

This chain uses TRBV5-1 with TRBJ2-3; possibly TRBD1 for D (6 bases). Germline V gene lookup returns CDR1 SGHRS and CDR2 YFSETQ. The length of the CDR3 is 16 residues. Deletions cut 3 bases from V and 1 base from J, with 15 bases between. In DNA form, the CDR3 reads TGCGCCAGCAGCTCGTTGGCAGGGGTCCGCACAGATACGCAGTATTTT. As protein: CASSSLAGVRTDTQYF.

The chain couples TRBV5-5 to TRBJ2-2, with 8 positions matching TRBD1. The V segment lost 4 bases and the J segment 4 bases; nucleotides outside the gene matches: 12. Germline CDR1 is SGHKS and CDR2 is YYEKEE (reference sequence). The CDR3 covers 17 residues. CDR3 bases: TGTGCCAGCAGCGTATTAAACCGGGACAGGCCCACCGGGGAGCTGTTTTTT. It translates to CASSVLNRDRPTGELFF.

The chain links TRBV28 to TRBJ1-2; no firm D call. CDR1 MDHEN and CDR2 SYDVKM come from the germline V gene. V was shortened by 5 bases and J by 7 bases, with 20 bases between the two germline ends. The CDR3 contains 15 residues. The DNA for the CDR3 is TGTGCCAGCAGTAGCCCCGGGAGGGAGGGAGGTGGCTACACCTTC. This codes for CASSSPGREGGGYTF.

The V call is TRBV4-1, the J call TRBJ1-2; D is possibly TRBD1 (6 bases). V dropped 4 bases and J dropped 0 bases, with 15 bases sitting between them. The CDR3 runs 16 residues. Germline V lookup: CDR1 MGHRA, CDR2 YSYEKL. Here the CDR3 DNA reads TGCGCCAGCAGCCCGACGGTCAGGACAGCTAACTATGGCTACACCTTC. Translation gives CASSPTVRTANYGYTF.

This chain joins TRBV2 and TRBJ2-7, with 9 bases lining up with TRBD1. The junction had 7 bases not matched to a gene; V was cut back by 7 bases and J by 3 bases. The germline CDR1 and CDR2 sequences are SNHLY and FYNNEI. The CDR3 contains 14 residues. The CDR3 DNA follows: TGTGCCAGCAACCCACAGGGGGCAAACTACGAGCAGTACTTC. The encoded protein is CASNPQGANYEQYF. Supplemented by reference TRBV2 and TRBJ2-7, the full variable domain reads EPEVTQTPSHQVTQMGQEVILRCVPISNHLYFYWYRQILGQKVEFLVSFYNNEISEKSEIFDDQFSVERPDGSNFTLKIRSTKLEDSAMYFCASNPQGANYEQYFGPGTRLTVT.

Only one count was recorded for this clone. The chain is built from TRBV6-1 and TRBJ1-5, with TRBD1 matching 9 bases. The germline V gene encodes CDR1 MNHNS and CDR2 SASEGT. The CDR3 sequence is 17 residues long. The V gene end was trimmed by 4 bases and the J gene end by 0 bases; junction bases not matched to a gene: 7. CDR3 protein: CASSGGTGTISNQPQHF. CDR3 nucleotides: TGTGCCAGCAGTGGAGGGACAGGGACTATTAGCAATCAGCCCCAGCATTTT.

The chain uses TRBV7-9 and TRBJ2-3; TRBD2 is a possible D gene (6 bases). The length of the CDR3 is 16 residues. The V gene lost 2 bases and the J gene lost 2 bases, with 14 bases spanning the gap. Germline-derived CDR1 and CDR2 are SEHNR and FQNEAQ (reference sequence). In DNA, the CDR3 is TGTGCCAGCAGCTTACGTGGTCTAGCGCACACAGATACGCAGTATTTT. Its protein product is CASSLRGLAHTDTQYF.

The chain couples TRBV2 to TRBJ2-3; no clear D. There are 15 residues in the CDR3. The germline V gene encodes CDR1 SNHLY and CDR2 FYNNEI. Trimming cost V 6 bases and J 2 bases, with 15 bases left between them. The CDR3 reads CASRPLGVNTDTQYF. The DNA of the CDR3 is TGTGCCAGCAGGCCCCTTGGAGTTAACACAGATACGCAGTATTTT.

This clone was picked up a small number of times. This chain connects TRBV4-1 to TRBJ1-3; 8 nucleotides line up with TRBD1. Germline CDR1 is MGHRA and CDR2 is YSYEKL. Unmatched junction bases numbered 24, after V lost 1 base and J lost 4 bases. This CDR3 has 22 amino acids. The CDR3 reads CASSQANLGTGPTGDAGNTIYF. For the CDR3, the DNA is TGCGCCAGCAGCCAAGCTAACCTAGGGACGGGACCGACAGGGGATGCAGGAAACACCATATATTTT.

The chain links TRBV9 to TRBJ2-1; TRBD2 agrees at 13 bases. The CDR3 runs to 19 residues. The germline gives CDR1 SGDLS, CDR2 YYNGEE. The ends lost 0 bases at V and 3 bases at J; junction bases unmatched: 9. The CDR3: CASSVGTSGGPGYYNEQFF. The CDR3 DNA sequence: TGTGCCAGCAGCGTAGGGACTAGCGGGGGCCCTGGCTACTACAATGAGCAGTTCTTC.

The chain has TRBV4-1 and TRBJ1-2, with D hard to call. Germline V gene data show CDR1 as MGHRA and CDR2 as YSYEKL. The germline V and J ends were trimmed by 4 bases and 1 base, with 16 bases remaining between them. The CDR3 loop spans 16 amino acids. The CDR3 loop is CASSPRWVGDNYGYTF. The DNA of the CDR3 is TGCGCCAGCAGCCCGCGGTGGGTGGGAGATAACTATGGCTACACCTTC.

This CDR3 is CASSFSGTPILYF. Written as DNA, the CDR3 is TGTGCCTCCTCATTCTCCGGGACTCCAATCTTGTACTTC. The chain links TRBV28 to TRBJ2-7, with TRBD2 as a possible D gene (6 bases). Germline V CDR1 and CDR2: MDHEN, SYDVKM. The CDR3 sequence is 13 residues long. V was trimmed by 11 bases and J by 12 bases, leaving 26 bases between them.

This sequence joins TRBV6-6 and TRBJ1-6; weak D call: TRBD1 (5 bases). Germline V lookup: CDR1 MNHNY, CDR2 SVGAGI (reference sequence). The CDR3 loop spans 15 amino acids. The V gene lost 2 bases and the J gene lost 3 bases, with 8 bases spanning the gap. The CDR3 loop reads CASSYAQGYNSPLHF. The CDR3 region has the DNA TGTGCCAGCAGTTACGCTCAGGGCTATAATTCACCCCTCCACTTT.

In the case of this clone: The DNA is omitted, as the CDR3 cannot be located on it reliably, and the CDR3 follows TCRdb's listing. This sequence joins TRBV21-1 and TRBJ1-4; the table's D gene call, TRBD1, was not cross checked with the DNA. TRBV21-1 is reported as a pseudogene. Counting both end residues, the CDR3 totals 16 amino acids. The CDR3 sequence: CASSNWGRGTNEKLFF.

In this sample, this clone turned up once. The chain carries TRBV4-1 and TRBJ2-7; 10 bases align to TRBD1. In germline, CDR1 is MGHRA, CDR2 YSYEKL. J lost 5 bases, V lost 1 base, and 8 bases had no gene match. The CDR3 runs 16 residues. The chain's CDR3 is CASSQVGGQGFDEQYF. Written as DNA, the CDR3 is TGCGCCAGCAGCCAAGTAGGGGGACAGGGGTTCGACGAGCAGTACTTC.

The rearrangement links TRBV7-2 to TRBJ2-5; tentative D call: TRBD1 (6 bases). V shed 0 bases and J shed 4 bases, with 9 bases lying between them. The CDR3 is 14 residues long. In germline, CDR1 is SGHTA, CDR2 FQGNSA. CDR3 residues: CASSLAGDIETQYF. The CDR3 coding sequence is TGTGCCAGCAGCTTAGCGGGGGACATAGAGACCCAGTACTTC.

This chain uses TRBV5-1 with TRBJ2-7, with D tentatively TRBD1 (5 bases). Trimming took off 7 bases at V and 2 bases at J, with 13 bases between the two ends. The germline gives CDR1 SGHRS, CDR2 YFSETQ. The CDR3 loop spans 13 amino acids. The DNA of the CDR3 is TGCGCCAGCTCCCGGACACCCCCCTACGAGCAGTACTTC. This gives the protein CASSRTPPYEQYF.

V and J are TRBV6-1 and TRBJ1-6, with a weak D call TRBD1 (6 bases). Trimming removed 2 bases from V and 15 bases from J, with 14 bases in between. The CDR3 loop spans 13 amino acids. Germline V gene lookup returns CDR1 MNHNS and CDR2 SASEGT. This CDR3 is CASSEYRPRGLHF. The CDR3 DNA reads as TGTGCCAGCAGTGAATACAGACCCAGGGGCCTCCACTTT.